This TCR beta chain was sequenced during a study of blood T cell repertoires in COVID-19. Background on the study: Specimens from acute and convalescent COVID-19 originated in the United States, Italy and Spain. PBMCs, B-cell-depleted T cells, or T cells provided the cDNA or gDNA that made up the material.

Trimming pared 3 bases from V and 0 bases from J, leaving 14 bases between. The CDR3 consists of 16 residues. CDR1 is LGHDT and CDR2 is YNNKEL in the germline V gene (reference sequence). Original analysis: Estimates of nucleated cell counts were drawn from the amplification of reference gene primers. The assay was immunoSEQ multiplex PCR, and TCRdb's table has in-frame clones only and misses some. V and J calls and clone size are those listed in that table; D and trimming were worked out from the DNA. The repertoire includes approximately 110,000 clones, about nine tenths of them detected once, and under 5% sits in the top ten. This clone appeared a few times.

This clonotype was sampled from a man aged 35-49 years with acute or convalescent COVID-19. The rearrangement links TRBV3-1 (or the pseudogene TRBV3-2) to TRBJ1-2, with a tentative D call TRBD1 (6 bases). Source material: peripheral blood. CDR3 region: CASSHQTGLANYGYTF. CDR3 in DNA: TGTGCCAGCAGCCACCAGACAGGCCTAGCTAACTATGGCTACACCTTC.